A selection of T cell receptor beta chains follows, all from one sample in a study of blood T cell repertoires in COVID-19. Clones were sequenced by immunoSEQ multiplex PCR, and TCRdb holds only the in-frame ones, with some missing. Of over 80,000 clones in the sample, 70% to 90% were seen once. The specimen sequenced was peripheral blood. The receptors shown here come from an elderly man with active or convalescent COVID-19. The CDR3 runs from the conserved cysteine through the conserved F or W. A D gene is named only where the DNA matches it firmly. Rows may omit the clone size; those that give it use once, few, many or a size class.

d_call	j_call	clone_size	v_call	cdr3_nt	cdr3_aa
TRBD2	TRBJ2-7	-	TRBV13	TGTGCCAGCAGCTTAGCCGGGGCTAGCGGGATGGGGGAGCAGTACTTC	CASSLAGASGMGEQYF
TRBD2	TRBJ2-2	-	TRBV5-4	TGTGCCAGCAGCTTGAGCGGGAGGTCGAACACCGGGGAGCTGTTTTTT	CASSLSGRSNTGELFF
TRBD2	TRBJ2-1	-	TRBV5-3	TGTGCCAGAAGCTTGGTCACTAGCGGGAGGTGGCAGTTCTTC	CARSLVTSGRWQFF
-	TRBJ2-1	-	TRBV5-6	TGTGCCAGCAGCGCAGGCTATGAGCAGTTCTTC	CASSAGYEQFF
-	TRBJ2-3	-	TRBV4-3	TGCGCCAGCAGCCAAGATTCGTTACTAGATGATACGCAGTATTTT	CASSQDSLLDDTQYF
-	TRBJ1-2	few	TRBV5-5	TGTGCCAGCAGCCCCGACGGGTATGGCTACACCTTC	CASSPDGYGYTF
-	TRBJ2-7	-	TRBV5-4	TGTGCTACTGCGGGGTCAACGGGAGAGGTCCACGAGCAGTACTTC	CATAGSTGEVHEQYF
-	TRBJ2-1	-	TRBV9	TGTGCCAGCAGTCCCGGGAATAGCGGAGACAATGAGCAGTTCTTC	CASSPGNSGDNEQFF
TRBD2	TRBJ2-3	-	TRBV19	TGTGCCAGTAGTACAGCTAGCGGGAGTGCAGATACGCAGTATTTT	CASSTASGSADTQYF
-	TRBJ2-3	-	TRBV5-5	TGTGCCAGCAGCCCTCGACTGGACACAGATACGCAGTATTTT	CASSPRLDTDTQYF
-	TRBJ2-5	-	TRBV5-4	TGTGCCAGCAGCTTGGCGTTTTCAGGGCAAGAGACCCAGTACTTC	CASSLAFSGQETQYF
TRBD1	TRBJ1-1	few	TRBV19	TGTGCCAGTAGTTGGGACAGGAGTGAAGCTTTCTTT	CASSWDRSEAFF
TRBD1	TRBJ2-3	-	TRBV5-5	TGTGCCAGCAGCTTGGCCGGGACAGGGGGAACAGATACGCAGTATTTT	CASSLAGTGGTDTQYF
TRBD2	TRBJ2-7	-	TRBV7-2	TGTGCCAGCAGCTTGGCGGGAGGGCGGGAGCAGTACTTC	CASSLAGGREQYF
TRBD1	TRBJ2-7	once	TRBV28	TGTGCCAGCAGTACTCCGGGACAGGGCCACGAGCAGTACTTC	CASSTPGQGHEQYF
TRBD2	TRBJ2-7	-	TRBV24-1	TGTGCCACCAGTACGGCGGGAGGATACGAGCAGTACTTC	CATSTAGGYEQYF
TRBD1	TRBJ1-5	-	TRBV23-1	TGCGCCAGCAGTCAATTAGGGGGCGACCGTTGTGGCAATCAGCCCCAGCATTTT	CASSQLGGDRCGNQPQHF
TRBD2	TRBJ2-3	-	TRBV5-4	TGTGCCAGCAGCTTGGGTTGGCGGGAGGGCACAGATACGCAGTATTTT	CASSLGWREGTDTQYF
-	TRBJ2-7	-	TRBV5-5	TGTGCCAGCAGCTTGGGCCCGGGCGGGGTCAACGAGCAGTACTTC	CASSLGPGGVNEQYF
TRBD2	TRBJ2-3	once	TRBV24-1	TGTGCCACCAGTGATTTCCCTTCTTCCGGGAGGGTGGAAGATACGCAGTATTTT	CATSDFPSSGRVEDTQYF
TRBD2	TRBJ2-5	-	TRBV5-1	TGCGCCAGCAGCCCGGGACTAGCGGAGCTCCAAGAGACCCAGTACTTC	CASSPGLAELQETQYF
-	TRBJ1-5	-	TRBV11-2	TGTGCCAGCAGCTTAGACCCAGGGGGCAATCAGCCCCAGCATTTT	CASSLDPGGNQPQHF
TRBD1	TRBJ2-1	many	TRBV14	TGTGCCAGCAGCCACCGGGACAGGGGCAATGAGCAGTTCTTC	CASSHRDRGNEQFF
TRBD2	TRBJ2-1	-	TRBV11-2	TGTGCCAGCAGCAAACCGGGACTAGCGGGTTCAAATGAGCAGTTCTTC	CASSKPGLAGSNEQFF
TRBD1	TRBJ1-1	once	TRBV11-2	TGTGCCAGCAGCTTAGCGGGGACAGGGACGGGTACTGAAGCTTTCTTT	CASSLAGTGTGTEAFF
-	TRBJ2-7	-	TRBV5-1	TGCGCCAGCAGCTTGGGCCCGGGACTCCCCTACGAGCAGTACTTC	CASSLGPGLPYEQYF
TRBD1	TRBJ1-1	-	TRBV11-2	TGTGCCAGCAGCTTGGAACAGGGGGCAAGAGCTTTCTTT	CASSLEQGARAFF
-	TRBJ2-1	-	TRBV29-1	TGCAGCGTTGGGGCAGGCTCACCCCCTAACAATGAGCAGTTCTTC	CSVGAGSPPNNEQFF
-	TRBJ1-3	-	TRBV14	TGTGCCAGCAGTCAAGTTCGAGGGTACTCTGGAAACACCATATATTTT	CASSQVRGYSGNTIYF
-	TRBJ2-7	few	TRBV19	TGTGCCAGTAGCCTACTAGGGTTGTTATGCTACGAGCAGTACTTC	CASSLLGLLCYEQYF
-	TRBJ2-3	-	TRBV6-6	TGTGCCAGCAGTTACTCTCTAGATACGCAGTATTTT	CASSYSLDTQYF
TRBD2	TRBJ2-3	-	TRBV11-3	TGTGCCAGCAGCCGGACTAGCGGGAGTGATACGCAGTATTTT	CASSRTSGSDTQYF
-	TRBJ2-7	once	TRBV15	TGTGCCACCAGCAGTACTCGACAGGTATTGGAGCAGTACTTC	CATSSTRQVLEQYF
-	TRBJ1-3	-	TRBV10-3	TGTGCCATCAGTGGAAGAACACAGGGTCCGGGAAACACCATATATTTT	CAISGRTQGPGNTIYF
-	TRBJ2-3	-	TRBV4-2	TGTGCCAGCAGCCAAGATTTTGGGAGAAGTCAGGTAGATACGCAGTATTTT	CASSQDFGRSQVDTQYF